One and the same sample provided the 8 T cell receptor beta chains below, sequenced in a study of blood T cells in healthy people across ages. Together with a sample-barcoded 5' primer, a J-beta primer mix was included in a second PCR lasting about 7 to 11 cycles. A single record per CDR3 protein comes from TCRdb applying MiXCR to the 5' RACE reads. The top ten hold roughly 30% of the sample, which has 250,000 to 300,000 distinct CDR3 sequences, 27% seen once. The sequenced sample was blood. Source of these receptors: a woman aged 70-85 years in good health.

This clonotype was seen repeatedly, ten times or more. In DNA, the CDR3 is TGTGCCAGCAGCCCCGGACCCAGACGGGCAGACACTGAAGCTTTCTTT. Translated: CASSPGPRRADTEAFF. The rearrangement links TRBV4-2 to TRBJ1-1; D is uncertain. Trimming took off 4 bases at V and 3 bases at J, with 18 bases between the two ends. The V gene's germline CDR1 is LGHNA and CDR2 YNFKEQ. The CDR3 loop spans 16 amino acids.

V gene TRBV28 combines with J gene TRBJ1-3, with D unclear. This CDR3 is built from 13 residues. V was clipped by 2 bases and J by 1 base, with 3 bases between them. Per the germline V gene, CDR1 is MDHEN and CDR2 is SYDVKM. As DNA, the CDR3 is TGTGCCAGCAGTTTAACATCTGGAAACACCATATATTTT. It codes for CASSLTSGNTIYF.

A few counts support this clonotype. The genes are TRBV7-9 and TRBJ2-3, with 7 bases identical to TRBD1. The CDR3 extends over 14 amino acids. Looked up from germline, CDR1 is SEHNR and CDR2 is FQNEAQ (reference sequence). The V and J ends lost 7 bases and 2 bases, in that order; junction bases with no gene match: 6. The CDR3 coding sequence is TGTGCCAGCAACGACAGGGCCCCCACAGATACGCAGTATTTT. Protein product: CASNDRAPTDTQYF.

The chain combines TRBV9 with TRBJ1-2; tentative D call: TRBD1 (6 bases). Germline V lookup: CDR1 SGDLS, CDR2 YYNGEE. Deletions cut 5 bases from V and 7 bases from J, with 15 bases between. This CDR3 has 13 amino acids. For the CDR3, the DNA is TGTGCCAGCAGGACCGACAGGCTAAGTGGCTACACCTTC. This translates into CASRTDRLSGYTF.

CDR3 DNA: TGCAGCGGTACAAGCGGGAACTACAATGAGCAGTTCTTC. Amino acids: CSGTSGNYNEQFF. The gene calls are TRBV29-1 and TRBJ2-1, with 7 bases matching TRBD2. The germline gives CDR1 SQVTM, CDR2 ANQGSEA. V dropped 7 bases and J dropped 3; count of bases not matched to a gene: 6. This CDR3 has 13 residues.

This clonotype showed up just a few times. The chain joins TRBV7-2 to TRBJ2-5; D unclear. CDR3 length: 13 residues. The germline V gene encodes CDR1 SGHTA and CDR2 FQGNSA. V lost 5 bases to trimming and J lost 2 bases, with 9 bases between them. This CDR3 is CASSPDQQETQYF. CDR3 in DNA: TGTGCCAGCAGCCCGGACCAGCAAGAGACCCAGTACTTC. Combining the CDR3 with reference TRBV7-2 and TRBJ2-5 gives the whole variable domain GAGVSQSPSNKVTEKGKDVELRCDPISGHTALYWYRQSLGQGLEFLIYFQGNSAPDKSGLPSDRFSAERTGGSVSTLTIQRTQQEDSAVYLCASSPDQQETQYFGPGTRLLVL.

This clonotype was counted only a few times. V usage is TRBV5-1 and J usage is TRBJ2-1, with 7 bases that match TRBD1. V lost 1 base, J lost 7 bases, and 5 bases stayed unmatched. CDR3 length equals 14 residues. The germline V gene has CDR1 SGHRS and CDR2 YFSETQ. CDR3 in DNA: TGCGCCAGCAGCTTGAGGGACAGAAAAAATGAGCAGTTCTTC. Amino acid sequence: CASSLRDRKNEQFF. The entire variable domain, with the rest obtained from reference TRBV5-1 and TRBJ2-1, is as follows: KAGVTQTPRYLIKTRGQQVTLSCSPISGHRSVSWYQQTPGQGLQFLFEYFSETQRNKGNFPGRFSGRQFSNSRSEMNVSTLELGDSALYLCASSLRDRKNEQFFGPGTRLTVL.

A few counts support this clonotype. V and J are TRBV7-8 and TRBJ2-1; 11 bases line up with TRBD1. With 2 bases clipped from V and 8 bases from J, the junction kept 8 bases outside the gene matches. In germline, CDR1 is SGHVS, CDR2 FQNEAQ. The CDR3 extends over 16 amino acids. CDR3 sequence: CASSLWPGQGDDEQFF. CDR3 sequence (DNA): TGTGCCAGCAGCTTATGGCCGGGACAGGGGGACGATGAGCAGTTCTTC.